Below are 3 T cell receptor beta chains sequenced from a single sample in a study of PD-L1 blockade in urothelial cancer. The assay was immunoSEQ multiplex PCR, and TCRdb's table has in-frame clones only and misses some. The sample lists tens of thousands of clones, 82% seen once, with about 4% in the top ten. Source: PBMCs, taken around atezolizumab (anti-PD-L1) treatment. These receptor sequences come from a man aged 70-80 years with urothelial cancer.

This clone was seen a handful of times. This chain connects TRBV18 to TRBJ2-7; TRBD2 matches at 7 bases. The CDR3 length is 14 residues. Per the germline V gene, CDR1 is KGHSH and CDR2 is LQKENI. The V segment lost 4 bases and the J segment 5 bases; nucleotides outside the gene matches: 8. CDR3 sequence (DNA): TGTGCCAGCTCACGGCCTAGCGGAGGGGACGAGCAGTACTTC. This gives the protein CASSRPSGGDEQYF.

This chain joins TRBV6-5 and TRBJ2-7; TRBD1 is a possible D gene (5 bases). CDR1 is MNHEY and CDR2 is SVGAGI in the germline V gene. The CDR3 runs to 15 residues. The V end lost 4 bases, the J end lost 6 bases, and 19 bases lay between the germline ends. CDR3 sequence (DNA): TGTGCCAGCAGTTCCAGGGTCATCCCCCTTTCCGAGCAGTACTTC. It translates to CASSSRVIPLSEQYF.

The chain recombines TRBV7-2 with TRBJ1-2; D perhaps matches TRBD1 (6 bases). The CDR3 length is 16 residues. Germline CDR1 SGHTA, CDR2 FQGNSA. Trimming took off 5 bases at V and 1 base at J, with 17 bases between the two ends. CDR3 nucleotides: TGTGCCAGCAGCCCGGACTTCCTAGGGGGTAACTATGGCTACACCTTC. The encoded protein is CASSPDFLGGNYGYTF.